Listed below are T cell receptor beta chains from one sample, sequenced in a study of identical twins. TCRdb re-called the 5' RACE reads with MiXCR, one entry per CDR3 protein. The sample shows hundreds of thousands of distinct CDR3 sequences, roughly 12% of them seen only once. The same specimen was also included in a second study, on yellow fever vaccine responses in identical twins.

The sequenced sample was PBMCs. The receptors here all came from a woman aged 18 to 35 in good health. CDR3s include the opening cysteine and the closing phenylalanine or tryptophan. A D gene is named only where the DNA matches it firmly. Clone size, where shown, is once, few, many, or a class for clones that have expanded.

clone size | D gene | J gene | V gene | CDR3 DNA | CDR3 protein
NA | TRBD1 | TRBJ2-3 | TRBV6-1 | TGTGCCAGCAGCGAAGAGCGGGACAGGGTTGATACGCAGTATTTT | CASSEERDRVDTQYF
NA | TRBD2 | TRBJ2-7 | TRBV29-1 | TGCAGCGTAGAGGGACTAGCGGGAGTCCCTAGGGGGGAGCAGTACTTC | CSVEGLAGVPRGEQYF
few | NA | TRBJ2-5 | TRBV10-3 | TGTGCCATCAGGACGGGACAAGAGACCCAGTACTTC | CAIRTGQETQYF
many | NA | TRBJ2-2 | TRBV12-3/TRBV12-4 | TGTGCCAGCAGTGCCGGACAGACGAACACCGGGGAGCTGTTTTTT | CASSAGQTNTGELFF
many | TRBD2 | TRBJ2-1 | TRBV12-3/TRBV12-4 | TGTGCCAGCAGTCCCCCCGGGGTAGCGGGAGGGAGTGAGCAGTTCTTC | CASSPPGVAGGSEQFF
NA | TRBD2 | TRBJ2-1 | TRBV7-6 | TGTGCCAGCAGCTCAGTAGGACTAGCGGGGGGACTACCACCCACCTACAATGAGCAGTTCTTC | CASSSVGLAGGLPPTYNEQFF
many | NA | TRBJ2-1 | TRBV7-9 | TGTGCCAGCAGCCCCCGGTGGCTCAATTACAATGAGCAGTTCTTC | CASSPRWLNYNEQFF
few | TRBD2 | TRBJ2-1 | TRBV5-1 | TGCGCCAGCAGCCCGGGGGTTAGCGGGAGGTCCCACAATGAGCAGTTCTTC | CASSPGVSGRSHNEQFF
few | TRBD1 | TRBJ2-5 | TRBV13 | TGTGCCAGCAGCTCCCGGACAGGGGCAGAGACCCAGTACTTC | CASSSRTGAETQYF
few | NA | TRBJ1-2 | TRBV28 | TGTGCCAGCAGTTTTCTGTTAGAAAATGGCTACACCTTC | CASSFLLENGYTF
many | NA | TRBJ2-2 | TRBV11-2 | TGTGCCAGCAGCCCCGCCCGAGGGTCGACCGGGGAGCTGTTTTTT | CASSPARGSTGELFF
many | TRBD2 | TRBJ2-3 | TRBV10-3 | TGTGCCATCAGTGAGGGACTAGCAGCTAGCACAGATACGCAGTATTTT | CAISEGLAASTDTQYF
NA | NA | TRBJ1-2 | TRBV4-1 | TGCGCCAGCAGCCAAGCTTACCCCGGTGATGGCTATGGCTACACCTTC | CASSQAYPGDGYGYTF
NA | NA | TRBJ2-1 | TRBV27 | TGTGCCAGCAGTGCCACGGGAGTGGGGAATGAGCAGTTCTTC | CASSATGVGNEQFF
many | NA | TRBJ2-1 | TRBV19 | TGTGCCAGTAGTCCCGGCCCTATCAATGAGCAGTTCTTC | CASSPGPINEQFF
NA | TRBD1 | TRBJ1-2 | TRBV5-6 | TGTGCCAGCAGGGACCGGGACAGCTATTTTATCTATGGCTACACCTTC | CASRDRDSYFIYGYTF
many | NA | TRBJ1-5 | TRBV5-1 | TGCGCCAGCCCTACGGGGCAGCTTGGGCAGCCCCAGCATTTT | CASPTGQLGQPQHF
few | NA | TRBJ2-7 | TRBV29-1 | TGCAGCACAAGGGGACCTCACACCTACGAGCAGTACTTC | CSTRGPHTYEQYF
many | NA | TRBJ2-2 | TRBV12-3/TRBV12-4 | TGTGCCAGCAGCTTAGGCAGGGGGAACACCGGGGAGCTGTTTTTT | CASSLGRGNTGELFF
NA | TRBD1 | TRBJ2-3 | TRBV24-1 | TGTGCCACCACAGGGGGCTGGGCAGATACGCAGTATTTT | CATTGGWADTQYF
NA | NA | TRBJ1-1 | TRBV7-9 | TGTGCCAGCAGAACACAAGGGAACACTGAAGCTTTCTTT | CASRTQGNTEAFF
many | TRBD1 | TRBJ2-2 | TRBV24-1 | TGTGCCACCCGTCCGGGACAGGGATCCACCGGGGAGCTGTTTTTT | CATRPGQGSTGELFF
few | NA | TRBJ1-1 | TRBV24-1 | TGTGCCACCAGTGAGTCGGGATCCACTGAAGCTTTCTTT | CATSESGSTEAFF
NA | TRBD2 | TRBJ2-3 | TRBV13 | TGTGCCAGCAGCCATATTGCTAGCGGGGTTACAGATACGCAGTATTTT | CASSHIASGVTDTQYF
NA | TRBD2 | TRBJ2-2 | TRBV6-5 | TGTGCCAGCAGTTACTCTAGCGGGGGGGCCGGCGGGGAGCTGTTTTTT | CASSYSSGGAGGELFF
few | TRBD1 | TRBJ2-3 | TRBV4-1 | TGCGCCAGCAGCCAAGATCAGACAGGGTTGTCAGATACGCAGTATTTT | CASSQDQTGLSDTQYF
many | NA | TRBJ2-1 | TRBV5-1 | TGCGCCAGCAGTTGGACAAAGGGGGTTGATGAGCAGTTCTTC | CASSWTKGVDEQFF
NA | TRBD2 | TRBJ2-5 | TRBV20-1 | TGCAGTGCTTACTACGCGGGGGTCCGTCCCAAAGAGACCCAGTACTTC | CSAYYAGVRPKETQYF
NA | NA | TRBJ1-2 | TRBV12-3/TRBV12-4 | TGTGCCAGCAGTCCGCGACGGGATAGCGGCTACACCTTC | CASSPRRDSGYTF